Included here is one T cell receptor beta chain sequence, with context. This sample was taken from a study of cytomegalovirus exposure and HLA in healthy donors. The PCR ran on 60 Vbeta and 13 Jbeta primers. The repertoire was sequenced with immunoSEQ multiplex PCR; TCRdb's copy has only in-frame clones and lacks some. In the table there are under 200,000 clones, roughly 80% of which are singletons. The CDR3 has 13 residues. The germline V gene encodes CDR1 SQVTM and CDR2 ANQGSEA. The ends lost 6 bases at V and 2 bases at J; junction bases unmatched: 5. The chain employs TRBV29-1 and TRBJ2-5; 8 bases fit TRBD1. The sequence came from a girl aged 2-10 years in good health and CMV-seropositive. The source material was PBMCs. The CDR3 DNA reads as TGCAGCGTCGCAGGACAGGGTCAAGAGACCCAGTACTTC. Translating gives CSVAGQGQETQYF.